A selection of T cell receptor beta chains follows, all from one sample in a study of blood T cell repertoires in COVID-19. Measured with immunoSEQ multiplex PCR; TCRdb has only the in-frame clones, and not every one. Here the sample spans 150,000 to 200,000 clones, around 86% being singletons. The sequencing input was PBMCs or T cells enriched from blood (not recorded which). These receptors came from a woman aged 40 to 50 in a cohort exposed to, infected with or recovered from COVID-19 (not recorded which). CDR3s include the opening cysteine and the closing phenylalanine or tryptophan. The D gene is left open where the match is weak.

d_call v_call cdr3_aa
NA TRBV19 CASSTHRAGANVLTF
NA TRBV4-3 CASSQDHSSGANVLTF
NA TRBV12-3/TRBV12-4 CASSRDKEQGYTF
TRBD2 TRBV25-1 CATGRGTPSVYEQYF
NA TRBV5-6 CASSTPIRGTRTEAFF
TRBD2 TRBV4-1 CASSQERLAGLRLEF
TRBD1 TRBV5-5 CASSYTGGRNEKLFF
NA TRBV14 CASSQVGVVGSGYTF
TRBD2 TRBV9 CASSVDGTSGSHEQYF
TRBD1 TRBV27 CASSTGQGAFDTQYF
TRBD1 TRBV11-3 CASRSRQGLGTEAFF